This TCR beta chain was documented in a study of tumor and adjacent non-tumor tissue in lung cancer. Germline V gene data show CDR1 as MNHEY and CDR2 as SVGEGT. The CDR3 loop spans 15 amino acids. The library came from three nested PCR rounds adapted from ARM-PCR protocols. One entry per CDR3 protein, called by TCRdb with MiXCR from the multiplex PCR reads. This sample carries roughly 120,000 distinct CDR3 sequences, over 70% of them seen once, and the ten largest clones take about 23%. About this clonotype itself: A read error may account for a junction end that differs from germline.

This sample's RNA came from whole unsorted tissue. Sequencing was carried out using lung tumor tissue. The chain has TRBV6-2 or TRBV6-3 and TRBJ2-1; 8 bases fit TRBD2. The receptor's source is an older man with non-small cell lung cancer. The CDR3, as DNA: TGTGCCAGCAGTCCGGGACTAGGCAATATTAATGAGCAGTTGTTC. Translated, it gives CASSPGLGNINEQLF.